These 21 T cell receptor beta chains were sequenced from one sample in a study of vaccination effects on CD4 cells after COVID-19. The assay was immunoSEQ multiplex PCR, and TCRdb's table has in-frame clones only and misses some. The sample lists some 22,000 clones, roughly 70% occurring once. For these TCRs, the target antigens are not known. Expansion with viral peptide pools was applied to antigen-specific CD4+ T cells by the ViraFEST assay prior to sequencing. Isolation of CD4+ T cells took place after 10 days of culture. Of the BNT162b2 and mRNA-1273 vaccines, participants received two doses of one or the other. Here the sequenced sample was CD4+ T cells from PBMCs cultured with SARS-CoV-2 spike peptides, taken after COVID-19 vaccination. These receptors came from a human donor who received a COVID-19 vaccine.

The rearrangement uses TRBV10-1 and TRBJ1-2, with D unresolved. CDR3 length: 13 residues. Germline V gene data show CDR1 as WNHNN and CDR2 as SYGVQD (reference sequence). Trimming left V 0 bases short and J 8 bases short, with 10 bases between. CDR3 sequence reads: CASSESRGLGYTF. In DNA form, the CDR3 reads TGCGCCAGCAGTGAGTCGAGAGGGCTGGGCTACACCTTC.

The chain recombines TRBV4-1 with TRBJ1-1, with TRBD1 identical over 7 bases. This CDR3 has 15 residues. Germline-derived CDR1 and CDR2 are MGHRA and YSYEKL. After removal of 4 bases from V and 7 bases from J, the junction contained 12 bases not matched to a gene. CDR3 DNA: TGCGCCAGCAGCCCCCCCTGGGAGGGGGCGGTTGAAGCTTTCTTT. Translating it yields CASSPPWEGAVEAFF.

CDR3 in DNA: TGTGCCAGCAAGACAGGTTCGGAGCCCCAGCATTTT. This translates into CASKTGSEPQHF. The V gene is TRBV28, the J gene TRBJ1-5; tentatively, D is TRBD1 (6 bases). Germline V gene data show CDR1 as MDHEN and CDR2 as SYDVKM. The CDR3 length is 12 residues. V was clipped by 7 bases and J by 8 bases, with 12 bases between them. The full variable domain, with the rest looked up from reference TRBV28 and TRBJ1-5, is DVKVTQSSRYLVKRTGEKVFLECVQDMDHENMFWYRQDPGLGLRLIYFSYDVKMKEKGDIPEGYSVSREKKERFSLILESASTNQTSMYLCASKTGSEPQHFGDGTRLSIL.

In its sample, this clone is medium-sized. This rearrangement joins TRBV3-1 (or the pseudogene TRBV3-2) to TRBJ2-5; D perhaps matches TRBD1 (5 bases). The germline V and J ends were trimmed by 0 bases and 5 bases, with 10 bases remaining between them. CDR3 length equals 14 residues. Germline V lookup: CDR1 LGHDT, CDR2 YNNKEL (reference sequence). In nucleotides, the CDR3 is TGTGCCAGCAGCCAAGATTTGGGGCGGGAGACCCAGTACTTC. This translates into CASSQDLGRETQYF.

This clone is a singleton in its sample. This chain connects TRBV6-6 to TRBJ2-3; 15 bases are shared with TRBD2. Germline trimming cut 5 bases from V and 3 bases from J; bases unmatched to any gene: 3. CDR1 is MNHNY and CDR2 is SVGAGI in the germline V gene (reference sequence). The CDR3 loop spans 16 amino acids. The CDR3 nucleotides are TGTGCCAGCAGTGGGACTAGCGGGGGGATGACAGATACGCAGTATTTT. It translates to CASSGTSGGMTDTQYF.

V is TRBV12-5 and J is TRBJ1-3; 9 bases fit TRBD1. This CDR3 is 18 amino acids long. Germline CDR1 is LGHNT and CDR2 is FRNRAP. The ends lost 5 bases at V and 3 bases at J; junction bases unmatched: 14. CDR3 DNA sequence: TGTGCTAGTGGTCCACCCATAAAGACAGGGGGGAATGGAAACACCATATATTTT. Protein: CASGPPIKTGGNGNTIYF.

The V and J genes are TRBV15 and TRBJ1-2; D remains unclear. Germline V CDR1 and CDR2: LNHNV, YYDKDF (reference sequence). With 0 bases removed from V and 0 bases from J, the gap between germline ends came to 2 bases. The CDR3 covers 13 residues. CDR3 in DNA: TGTGCCACCAGCAGAGATCCTAACTATGGCTACACCTTC. This gives the protein CATSRDPNYGYTF.

The chain recombines TRBV10-3 with TRBJ1-2; 7 bases are shared with TRBD1. The CDR3 runs 12 residues. Germline V lookup: CDR1 ENHRY, CDR2 SYGVKD. The V segment lost 6 bases and the J segment 8 bases; nucleotides outside the gene matches: 6. This chain's CDR3 is CAISTGVEGYTF. In DNA, the CDR3 is TGTGCCATCAGCACAGGGGTTGAGGGCTACACCTTC.

The gene calls are TRBV7-2 and TRBJ1-5; D remains ambiguous. Germline values: CDR1 SGHTA, CDR2 FQGNSA. The CDR3 totals 15 residues. Trimming stripped 4 bases from V and 1 base from J, with 11 bases between. The CDR3 sequence is CASSSFVGSNQPQHF. CDR3 bases: TGTGCCAGCAGCTCGTTTGTGGGGAGCAATCAGCCCCAGCATTTT.

V is TRBV2 and J is TRBJ1-2; unclear D gene. This CDR3 has 12 residues. CDR1 is SNHLY, CDR2 FYNNEI, per germline. V gave up 5 bases and J gave up 4 bases, with 8 bases separating them. The CDR3 reads CASSPSTYGYTF. The CDR3, as DNA: TGTGCCAGCAGTCCTTCGACCTATGGCTACACCTTC.

The chain joins TRBV11-2 to TRBJ1-3; D possibly corresponds to TRBD1 (6 bases). The V end was cut by 2 bases, the J end by 5 bases, with 10 bases between. CDR1 SGHAT and CDR2 FQNNGV come from the germline V gene. The CDR3 runs to 14 residues. The CDR3 loop is CASSLSQGRNTIYF. In DNA, the CDR3 is TGTGCCAGCAGCTTATCACAGGGTCGAAACACCATATATTTT.

The chain carries TRBV25-1 and TRBJ1-3; TRBD1 might be the D (5 bases). CDR1 is MGHDK and CDR2 is SYGVNS in the germline V gene. This CDR3 region has 15 residues. V dropped 4 bases and J dropped 0 bases, with 10 bases sitting between them. As DNA, the CDR3 is TGTGCCAGCAGTGGACAGCCAACCTCTGGAAACACCATATATTTT. This translates into CASSGQPTSGNTIYF.

The chain combines TRBV5-5 with TRBJ2-1; 8 bases align to TRBD2. CDR1 SGHKS and CDR2 YYEKEE come from the germline V gene (reference sequence). V trimming: 1 base; J trimming: 0 bases; junction bases outside the gene matches: 3. The CDR3 extends over 16 amino acids. CDR3 sequence: CASSLLGTSSYNEQFF. CDR3 coding DNA: TGTGCCAGCAGCTTGCTGGGGACTAGCTCCTACAATGAGCAGTTCTTC.

The chain is built from TRBV6-5 and TRBJ1-2; D unclear. V was trimmed by 0 bases and J by 0 bases, leaving 11 bases between them. The CDR3 is 16 residues long. Germline lookup yields CDR1 MNHEY and CDR2 SVGAGI. CDR3 sequence reads: CASSYSGYSANYGYTF. The CDR3 nucleotides read TGTGCCAGCAGTTACTCCGGGTATTCGGCTAACTATGGCTACACCTTC.

The chain's CDR3 is CASSVSAGTGRTEAFF. CDR3 DNA sequence: TGTGCCAGCAGTGTGTCGGCCGGGACAGGGCGGACTGAAGCTTTCTTT. The chain uses TRBV2 and TRBJ1-1, with TRBD1 matching 9 bases. The germline V gene has CDR1 SNHLY and CDR2 FYNNEI. The CDR3 length is 16 residues. The V and J ends lost 4 bases and 5 bases, in that order; junction bases with no gene match: 11.

The J gene is TRBJ1-4, the V gene TRBV2, with D possibly being TRBD1 (5 bases). Looked up from germline, CDR1 is SNHLY and CDR2 is FYNNEI. The CDR3 length is 15 residues. V was clipped by 7 bases and J by 0 bases, with 12 bases between them. In DNA, the CDR3 is TGTGCCAGCACCAGGGACCTTGCAACTAATGAAAAACTGTTTTTT. Its translation is CASTRDLATNEKLFF.

The CDR3 is CASSLLGSYEQYF. DNA of the CDR3: TGTGCCAGCAGTTTACTGGGGTCCTACGAGCAGTACTTC. The chain is built from TRBV12-3 or TRBV12-4 and TRBJ2-7; D gene uncertain. The V and J ends lost 2 bases and 1 base respectively, with 6 bases between them. The CDR3 covers 13 residues.

J is TRBJ1-1 and V is TRBV6-4; no definite D call. Trimming removed 0 bases at V and 5 bases at J, with 13 bases between. The germline gives CDR1 MRHNA, CDR2 SNTAGT. The CDR3 spans 15 residues. CDR3 sequence: CASSDSEGSGTEAFF. The CDR3 nucleotides are TGTGCCAGCAGTGACTCGGAGGGTTCGGGGACTGAAGCTTTCTTT.

This chain links TRBV7-8 with TRBJ2-1; no clear D gene. V was trimmed by 1 base and J by 5 bases, leaving 6 bases between them. The CDR3 totals 13 residues. Germline values: CDR1 SGHVS, CDR2 FQNEAQ. DNA for the CDR3: TGTGCCAGCAGCTTAGGACGACACAATGAGCAGTTCTTC. Encoded protein: CASSLGRHNEQFF. The full variable domain, completed using reference TRBV7-8 and TRBJ2-1, is GAGVSQSPRYKVAKRGQDVALRCDPISGHVSLFWYQQALGQGPEFLTYFQNEAQLDKSGLPSDRFFAERPEGSVSTLKIQRTQQEDSAVYLCASSLGRHNEQFFGPGTRLTVL.

The chain combines TRBV5-1 with TRBJ2-1; perhaps TRBD1 as D (6 bases). Germline V gene lookup returns CDR1 SGHRS and CDR2 YFSETQ. The CDR3 runs 15 residues. V was trimmed by 0 bases and J by 2 bases, leaving 9 bases between them. DNA for the CDR3: TGCGCCAGCAGCTTGGAAGGACAGCCCTACAATGAGCAGTTCTTC. Encoded protein: CASSLEGQPYNEQFF.

The chain has TRBV11-3 and TRBJ2-1; tentatively, D is TRBD2 (7 bases). V was pared by 2 bases and J by 5 bases, with 13 bases between. Germline CDR1 SGHNT, CDR2 YENEEA. The CDR3 totals 15 residues. In nucleotides, the CDR3 is TGTGCCAGCAGCTTAATTGGGGGGGCCCACAATGAGCAGTTCTTC. Protein: CASSLIGGAHNEQFF.